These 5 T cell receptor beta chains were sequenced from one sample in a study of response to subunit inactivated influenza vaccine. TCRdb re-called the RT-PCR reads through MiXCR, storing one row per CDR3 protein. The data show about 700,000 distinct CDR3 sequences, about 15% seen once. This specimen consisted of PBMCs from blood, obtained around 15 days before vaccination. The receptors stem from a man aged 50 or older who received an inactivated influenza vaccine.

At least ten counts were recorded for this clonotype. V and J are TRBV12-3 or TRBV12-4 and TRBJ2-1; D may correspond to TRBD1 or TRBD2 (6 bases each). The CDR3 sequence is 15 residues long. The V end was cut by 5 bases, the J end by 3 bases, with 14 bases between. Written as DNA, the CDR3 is TGTGCCAGCAGTATTAGCGGAGGGGGCTACAATGAGCAGTTCTTC. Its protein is CASSISGGGYNEQFF.

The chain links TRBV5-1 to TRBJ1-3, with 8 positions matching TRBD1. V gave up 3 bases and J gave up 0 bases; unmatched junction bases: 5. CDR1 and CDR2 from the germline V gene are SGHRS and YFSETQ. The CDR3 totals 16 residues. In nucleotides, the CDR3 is TGCGCCAGCAGCTATGGGACAGGTTCCTCTGGAAACACCATATATTTT. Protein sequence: CASSYGTGSSGNTIYF.

The CDR3 bases are TGTGCCAGCAGTTACGTGTGGACAGGGGTAACGAATGAGCAGTTCTTC. Translation gives CASSYVWTGVTNEQFF. The chain combines TRBV12-3 or TRBV12-4 with TRBJ2-1; 9 bases line up with TRBD1. J gave up 7 bases and V 4 bases, and 11 bases lay outside the gene matches. There are 16 residues in the CDR3.

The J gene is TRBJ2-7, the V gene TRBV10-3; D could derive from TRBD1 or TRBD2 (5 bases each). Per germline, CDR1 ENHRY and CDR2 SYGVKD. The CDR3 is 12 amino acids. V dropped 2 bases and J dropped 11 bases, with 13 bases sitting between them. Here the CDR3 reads CAISEDRLGEYF. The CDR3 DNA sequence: TGTGCCATCAGTGAGGATCGTTTGGGGGAGTACTTC.

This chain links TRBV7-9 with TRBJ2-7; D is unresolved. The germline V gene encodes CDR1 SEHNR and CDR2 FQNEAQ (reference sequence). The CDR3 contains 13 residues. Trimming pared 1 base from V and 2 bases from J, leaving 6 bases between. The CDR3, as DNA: TGTGCCAGCAGCTTAGTCCAACCCTACGAGCAGTACTTC. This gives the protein CASSLVQPYEQYF.